This entry is about one TCR beta chain. The data were taken from a study of blood T cell repertoires in COVID-19. Study details: Italy, Spain and the United States were the sources of the convalescent and acute COVID-19 samples. T cells, B-cell-depleted T cells, or PBMCs provided the cDNA or gDNA that served as material.

V was cut by 5 bases and J by 3 bases, with 27 bases left in between. The CDR3 length is 19 residues. Original handling: Amplification with reference gene primers provided the estimates of nucleated cell counts. The assay was immunoSEQ multiplex PCR, and TCRdb's table has in-frame clones only and misses some. The DNA was the basis for D and trimming; V, J and clone size are from that table. The sample lists approximately 240,000 clones; 84% were seen once. The sequencing sample was made of peripheral blood. The clonotype was recovered from a man aged 45-65 years with acute or convalescent COVID-19. V gene TRBV23-1 combines with J gene TRBJ2-3; TRBD2 is a possible D gene (5 bases). TRBV23-1 counts as an open reading frame of uncertain function. CDR3 loop: CASSAQSPWEILGTDTQYF. The CDR3 DNA reads TGCGCCAGCAGTGCACAATCCCCGTGGGAGATACTTGGAACAGATACGCAGTATTTT.